The clone carrying this T cell receptor beta chain was detected only once. This sample is drawn from a study of T cells in Graves' hyperthyroidism and ophthalmopathy. V gave up 8 bases and J gave up 4 bases, with 25 bases separating them. From germline, CDR1 is SNHLY and CDR2 FYNNEI. The CDR3 sequence is 17 residues long. Diagnosis of hyperthyroidism was new in patients aged 18 to 65, and its duration was under 2 months. Researchers amplified the TCR beta CDR3 regions from RNA transcripts. HTBI primers were employed in a first-round RT-PCR of the TCR CDR3. One entry per CDR3 protein, called by TCRdb with MiXCR from the multiplex PCR reads. The sample lists some 700,000 distinct CDR3 sequences, 15% to 20% occurring once.

Sequenced sample: blood. The sequence came from a man in his forties or fifties with Graves' hyperthyroidism. V and J are TRBV2 and TRBJ2-3; a possible D gene is TRBD2 (5 bases). CDR3 DNA: TGTGCCAGCCGACCCTCCACCGTTCCGTGGGGAGCAGATACGCAGTATTTT. Translation gives CASRPSTVPWGADTQYF.